This T cell receptor beta chain derives from a study of T cell responses to AZD1222 COVID-19 vaccine. Notes on this clone: Its antigen is not known.

Assay: immunoSEQ multiplex PCR; the TCRdb copy retains only in-frame clones and omits some. The data contain some 150,000 clones, roughly 90% of them singletons. The CDR3 length is 17 residues. V gave up 4 bases and J gave up 3 bases; unmatched junction bases: 9. CDR1 is SGHAT, CDR2 FQNNGV, per germline. Points from the study as a whole: The reported proportion of spike-specific TCRs targeting unmutated variant regions was nearly half. The donor cohort was predominantly white British with a female majority, and clonal diversity may have been underestimated.

Second-dose intervals near 4 or 12 weeks were combined. The TCR comes from an adult who received the AZD1222 COVID-19 vaccine. The sequencing used peripheral blood, collected 28 days after the second AZD1222 dose. The chain couples TRBV11-2 to TRBJ1-6; 7 nucleotides line up with TRBD1. DNA of the CDR3: TGTGCCAGCAGCTCATATGGGACAGACCTCTATAATTCACCCCTCCACTTT. It codes for CASSSYGTDLYNSPLHF. The whole variable domain, filled in from reference TRBV11-2 and TRBJ1-6, reads EAGVAQSPRYKIIEKRQSVAFWCNPISGHATLYWYQQILGQGPKLLIQFQNNGVVDDSQLPKDRFSAERLKGVDSTLKIQPAKLEDSAVYLCASSSYGTDLYNSPLHFGNGTRLTVT.